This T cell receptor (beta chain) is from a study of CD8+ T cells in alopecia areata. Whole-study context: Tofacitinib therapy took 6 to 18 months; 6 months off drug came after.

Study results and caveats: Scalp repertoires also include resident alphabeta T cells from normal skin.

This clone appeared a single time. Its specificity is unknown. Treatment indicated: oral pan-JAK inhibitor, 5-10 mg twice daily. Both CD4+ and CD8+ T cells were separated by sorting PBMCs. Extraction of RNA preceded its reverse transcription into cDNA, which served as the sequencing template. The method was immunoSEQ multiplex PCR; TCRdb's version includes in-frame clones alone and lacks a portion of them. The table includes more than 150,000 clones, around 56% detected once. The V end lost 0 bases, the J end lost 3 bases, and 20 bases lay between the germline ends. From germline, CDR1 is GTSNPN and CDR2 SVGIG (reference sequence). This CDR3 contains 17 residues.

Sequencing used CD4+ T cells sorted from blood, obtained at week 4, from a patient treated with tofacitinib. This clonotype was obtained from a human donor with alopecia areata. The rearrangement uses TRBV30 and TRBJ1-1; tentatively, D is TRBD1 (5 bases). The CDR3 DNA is TGTGCCTGGAGTGTGGCAGGGTTATTCTCGGGGGACACTGAAGCTTTCTTT. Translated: CAWSVAGLFSGDTEAFF.